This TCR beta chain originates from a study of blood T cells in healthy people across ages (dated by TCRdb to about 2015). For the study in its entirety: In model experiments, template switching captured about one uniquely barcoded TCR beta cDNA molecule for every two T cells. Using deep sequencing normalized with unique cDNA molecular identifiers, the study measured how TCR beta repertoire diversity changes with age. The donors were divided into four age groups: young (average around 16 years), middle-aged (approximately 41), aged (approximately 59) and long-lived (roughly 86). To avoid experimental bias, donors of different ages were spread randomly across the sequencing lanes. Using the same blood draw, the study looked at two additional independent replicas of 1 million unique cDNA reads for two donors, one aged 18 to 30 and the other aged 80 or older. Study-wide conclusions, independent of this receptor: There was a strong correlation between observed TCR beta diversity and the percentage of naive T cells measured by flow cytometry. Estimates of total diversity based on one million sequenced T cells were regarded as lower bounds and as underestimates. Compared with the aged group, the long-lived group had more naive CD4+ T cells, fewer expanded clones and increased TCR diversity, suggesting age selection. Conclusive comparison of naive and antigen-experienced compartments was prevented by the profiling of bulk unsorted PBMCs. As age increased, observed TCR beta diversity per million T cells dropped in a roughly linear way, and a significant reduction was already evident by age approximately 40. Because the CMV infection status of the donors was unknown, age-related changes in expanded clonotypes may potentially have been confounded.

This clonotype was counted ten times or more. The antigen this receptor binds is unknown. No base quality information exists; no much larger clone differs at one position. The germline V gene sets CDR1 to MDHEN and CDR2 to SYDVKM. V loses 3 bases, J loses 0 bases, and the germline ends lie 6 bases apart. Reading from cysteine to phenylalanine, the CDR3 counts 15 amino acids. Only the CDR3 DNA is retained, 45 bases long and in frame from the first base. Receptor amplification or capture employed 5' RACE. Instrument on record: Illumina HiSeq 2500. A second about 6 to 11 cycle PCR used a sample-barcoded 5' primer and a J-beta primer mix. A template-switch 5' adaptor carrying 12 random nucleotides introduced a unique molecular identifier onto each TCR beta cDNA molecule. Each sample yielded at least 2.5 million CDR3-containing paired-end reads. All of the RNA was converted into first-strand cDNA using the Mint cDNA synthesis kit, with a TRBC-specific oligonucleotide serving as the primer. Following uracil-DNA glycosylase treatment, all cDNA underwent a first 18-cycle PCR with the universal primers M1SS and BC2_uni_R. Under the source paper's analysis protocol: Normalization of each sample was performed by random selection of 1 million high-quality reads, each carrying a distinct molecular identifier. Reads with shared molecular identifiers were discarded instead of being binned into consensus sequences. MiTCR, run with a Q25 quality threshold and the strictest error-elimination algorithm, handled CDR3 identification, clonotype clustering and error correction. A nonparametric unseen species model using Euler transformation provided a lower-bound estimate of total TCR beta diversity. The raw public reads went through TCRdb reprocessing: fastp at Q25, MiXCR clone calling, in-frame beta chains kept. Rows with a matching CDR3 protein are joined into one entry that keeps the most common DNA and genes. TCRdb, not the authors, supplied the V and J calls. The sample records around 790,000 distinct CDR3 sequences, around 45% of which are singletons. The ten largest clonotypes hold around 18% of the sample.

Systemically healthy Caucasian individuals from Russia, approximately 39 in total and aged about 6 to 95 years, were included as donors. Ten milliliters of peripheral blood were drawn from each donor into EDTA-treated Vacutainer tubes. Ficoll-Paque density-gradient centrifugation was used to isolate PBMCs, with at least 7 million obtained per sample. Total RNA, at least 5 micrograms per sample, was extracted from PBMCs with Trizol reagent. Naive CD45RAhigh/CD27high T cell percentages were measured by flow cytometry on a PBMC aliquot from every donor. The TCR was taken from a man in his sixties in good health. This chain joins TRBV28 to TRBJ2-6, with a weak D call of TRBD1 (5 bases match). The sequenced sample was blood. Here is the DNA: TGTGCCAGCAGTTTTACAGGCTCTGGGGCCAACGTCCTGACTTTC. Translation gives CASSFTGSGANVLTF.